The T cell receptor beta chain under discussion was sequenced for a study of response to subunit inactivated influenza vaccine. TCRdb re-derived calls from the RT-PCR reads in MiXCR, one entry per CDR3 protein. The repertoire has around 850,000 distinct CDR3 sequences, around 18% of them found once; the top ten carry approximately 11%. Study-wide results and caveats: Authors suggested few new T cells are recruited by each seasonal influenza vaccination.

V dropped 2 bases and J dropped 6; count of bases not matched to a gene: 6. CDR1 SGHVS and CDR2 FQNEAQ come from the germline V gene. This CDR3 is built from 15 residues. Of note for this clonotype: Its target is unknown.

The sample consisted of PBMCs from blood, taken more than 4 days after vaccination. This TCR derives from a man between 50 and 59 years old who received an inactivated influenza vaccine. The chain couples TRBV7-8 to TRBJ2-1; 8 bases line up with TRBD1. The CDR3 here is CASSLSFRGRNEQFF. CDR3 nucleotides: TGTGCCAGCAGCTTATCTTTCAGGGGGCGCAATGAGCAGTTCTTC.